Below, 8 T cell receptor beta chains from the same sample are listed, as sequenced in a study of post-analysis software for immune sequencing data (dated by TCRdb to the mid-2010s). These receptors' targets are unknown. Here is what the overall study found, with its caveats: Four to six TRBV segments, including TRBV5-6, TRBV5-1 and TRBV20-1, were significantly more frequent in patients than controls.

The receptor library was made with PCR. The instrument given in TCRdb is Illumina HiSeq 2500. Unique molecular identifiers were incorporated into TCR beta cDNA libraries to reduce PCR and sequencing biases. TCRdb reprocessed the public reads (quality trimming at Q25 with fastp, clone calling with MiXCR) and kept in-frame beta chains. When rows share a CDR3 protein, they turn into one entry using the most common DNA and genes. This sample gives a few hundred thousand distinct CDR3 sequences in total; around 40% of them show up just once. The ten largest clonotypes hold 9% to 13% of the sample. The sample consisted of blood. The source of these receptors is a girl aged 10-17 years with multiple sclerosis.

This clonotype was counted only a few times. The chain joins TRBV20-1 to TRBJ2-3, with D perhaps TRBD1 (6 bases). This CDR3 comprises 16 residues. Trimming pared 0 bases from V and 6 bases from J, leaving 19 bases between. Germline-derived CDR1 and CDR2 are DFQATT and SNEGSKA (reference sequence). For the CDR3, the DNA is TGCAGTGCTAGAGAGGTGGGGGCTACTTCGGCGGATACGCAGTATTTT. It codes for CSAREVGATSADTQYF.

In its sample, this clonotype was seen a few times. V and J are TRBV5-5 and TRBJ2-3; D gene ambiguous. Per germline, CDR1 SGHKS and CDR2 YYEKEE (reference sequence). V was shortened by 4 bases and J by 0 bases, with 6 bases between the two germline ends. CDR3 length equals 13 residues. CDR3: CASSAPSTDTQYF. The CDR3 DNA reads TGTGCCAGCAGCGCCCCTAGCACAGATACGCAGTATTTT.

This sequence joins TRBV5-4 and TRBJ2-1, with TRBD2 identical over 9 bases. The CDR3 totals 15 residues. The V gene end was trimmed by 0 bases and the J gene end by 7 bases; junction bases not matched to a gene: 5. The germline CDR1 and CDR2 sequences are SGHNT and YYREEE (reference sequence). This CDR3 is CASSLEASGINEQFF. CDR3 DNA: TGTGCCAGCAGCTTGGAAGCTAGCGGGATTAATGAGCAGTTCTTC.

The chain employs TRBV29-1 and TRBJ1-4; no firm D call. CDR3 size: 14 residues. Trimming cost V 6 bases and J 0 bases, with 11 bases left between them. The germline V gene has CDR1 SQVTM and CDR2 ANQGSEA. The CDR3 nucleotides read TGCAGCGTAAATTCAGGTTCAACTAATGAAAAACTGTTTTTT. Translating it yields CSVNSGSTNEKLFF.

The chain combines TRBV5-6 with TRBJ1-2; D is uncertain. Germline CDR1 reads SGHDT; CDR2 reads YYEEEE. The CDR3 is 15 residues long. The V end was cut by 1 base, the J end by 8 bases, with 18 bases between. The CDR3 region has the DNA TGTGCCAGCAGCTTGAGTGGCGAAGCTTGGGTAGGCTACACCTTC. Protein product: CASSLSGEAWVGYTF.

This CDR3 is CASGLGTSANNEQFF. The CDR3, as DNA: TGTGCTAGTGGTTTGGGGACTAGCGCGAACAATGAGCAGTTCTTC. This chain links TRBV12-5 with TRBJ2-1, with TRBD2 identical over 9 bases. V lost 1 base to trimming and J lost 5 bases; unmatched junction nucleotides: 3. Germline assignment: CDR1 LGHNT and CDR2 FRNRAP. This CDR3 region has 15 residues.

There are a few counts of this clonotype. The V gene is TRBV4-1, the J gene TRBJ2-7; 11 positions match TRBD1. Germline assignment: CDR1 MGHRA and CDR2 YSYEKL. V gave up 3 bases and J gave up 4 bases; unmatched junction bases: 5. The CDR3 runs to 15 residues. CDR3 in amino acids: CASSHPGQGGYEQYF. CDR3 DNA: TGCGCCAGCAGCCATCCGGGACAGGGGGGATACGAGCAGTACTTC.

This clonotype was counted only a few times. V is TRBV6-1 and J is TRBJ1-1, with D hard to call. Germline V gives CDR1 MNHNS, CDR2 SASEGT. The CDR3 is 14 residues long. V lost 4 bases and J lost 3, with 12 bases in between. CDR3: CASSGIGRYTEAFF. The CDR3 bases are TGTGCCAGCAGTGGTATTGGACGTTACACTGAAGCTTTCTTT.